The next 14 T cell receptor beta chains were all read from a single sample in a study of blood T cells in healthy people across ages. A sample-barcoded 5' primer and a J-beta primer mix were used in a second PCR of roughly 7 to 11 cycles. Via MiXCR, TCRdb re-called the 5' RACE reads, giving one row per CDR3 protein. The sample has about 1.7 million distinct CDR3 sequences, 28% seen once. Sequencing was done on a sample of blood. These receptors all stem from a woman younger than 45 in good health.

This clonotype turned up a few times. The chain uses TRBV7-2 and TRBJ2-6, with D possibly matching TRBD2 (6 bases). CDR1 is SGHTA and CDR2 is FQGNSA in the germline V gene. The CDR3 length is 15 residues. V was clipped by 8 bases and J by 2 bases, with 13 bases between them. The CDR3: CASGGGMAGANVLTF. The CDR3 DNA reads as TGTGCCAGCGGTGGGGGGATGGCTGGGGCCAACGTCCTGACTTTC.

V and J are TRBV5-1 and TRBJ2-7, with TRBD2 identical over 10 bases. The germline CDR1 and CDR2 sequences are SGHRS and YFSETQ. V lost 5 bases, J lost 5 bases, and 7 bases stayed unmatched. The CDR3 contains 14 residues. The CDR3 reads CASRPFTSGDEQYF. The CDR3 bases are TGCGCCAGCAGGCCGTTTACTAGCGGGGACGAGCAGTACTTC.

The J gene is TRBJ1-6, the V gene TRBV30, with D uncertain. Between the trimmed V and J ends, which lost 3 bases and 7 bases, there was a span of 16 bases. This CDR3 region has 15 residues. Germline-derived CDR1 and CDR2 are GTSNPN and SVGIG (reference sequence). CDR3 in DNA: TGTGCCTGGAGCTCTCTGGGCGGGAGAAATTCACCCCTCCACTTT. Protein product: CAWSSLGGRNSPLHF.

The rearrangement joins TRBV5-5 to TRBJ2-5; D not certain. The CDR3 is 14 amino acids. Germline CDR1 and CDR2: SGHKS and YYEKEE (reference sequence). Deletions cut 3 bases from V and 5 bases from J, with 14 bases between. The CDR3 coding sequence is TGTGCCAGCAGCTCCCCGTCGGCGGTGGAGACCCAGTACTTC. Protein: CASSSPSAVETQYF.

This clonotype has more than one count but fewer than ten. The V call is TRBV2, the J call TRBJ1-1; D gene uncertain. Germline values: CDR1 SNHLY, CDR2 FYNNEI. The CDR3 contains 11 residues. V lost 8 bases and J 8 bases, leaving 12 bases between the germline ends. The CDR3 DNA reads TGTGCCAGCGTGCTCGGAGCCGAAGCTTTCTTT. Translation: CASVLGAEAFF.

The chain carries TRBV27 and TRBJ2-3; TRBD1 agrees at 12 bases. Per the germline V gene, CDR1 is MNHEY and CDR2 is SMNVEV (reference sequence). There are 15 residues in the CDR3. V gave up 8 bases and J gave up 3 bases; unmatched junction bases: 6. CDR3 bases: TGTGCCAGCTGGGGACAGGGGGCGGTTACAGATACGCAGTATTTT. It yields the protein CASWGQGAVTDTQYF.

In its sample, this clonotype was seen a few times. The CDR3 loop reads CASISRLNTEAFF. CDR3 DNA: TGTGCCAGCATTAGCAGGCTGAACACTGAAGCTTTCTTT. The chain recombines TRBV6-2 or TRBV6-3 with TRBJ1-1; D gene uncertain. CDR1 is MNHEY, CDR2 SVGEGT, per germline. The CDR3 has 13 amino acids. The V gene lost 7 bases and the J gene lost 0 bases, with 9 bases spanning the gap.

This clonotype came up once. The chain couples TRBV30 to TRBJ1-5; a weak D match, TRBD1 (6 bases). The length of the CDR3 is 15 residues. Trimming took off 1 base at V and 7 bases at J, with 17 bases between the two ends. CDR1 GTSNPN and CDR2 SVGIG come from the germline V gene (reference sequence). CDR3 DNA sequence: TGTGCCTGGAGTGCCACAGGGAGCAATGAGCAGCCCCAGCATTTT. Its translation is CAWSATGSNEQPQHF.

The rearrangement joins TRBV24-1 to TRBJ2-3; no firm D call. Germline CDR1 reads KGHDR; CDR2 reads SFDVKD. CDR3 size: 15 residues. V was clipped by 4 bases and J by 2 bases, with 12 bases between them. CDR3 in amino acids: CATSEPTLSTDTQYF. In DNA form, the CDR3 reads TGTGCCACCAGTGAACCGACGTTGTCCACAGATACGCAGTATTTT.

In its sample, this clonotype was seen a few times. The CDR3 nucleotides read TGCGCCAGCAGCTTGGATCGTGGGGCCAACGTCCTGACTTTC. This encodes CASSLDRGANVLTF. The V and J genes are TRBV5-1 and TRBJ2-6; D uncertain. Germline lookup yields CDR1 SGHRS and CDR2 YFSETQ. Trimming removed 0 bases from V and 3 bases from J, with 4 bases in between. The CDR3 consists of 14 residues. The full variable domain, with the rest looked up from reference TRBV5-1 and TRBJ2-6, is KAGVTQTPRYLIKTRGQQVTLSCSPISGHRSVSWYQQTPGQGLQFLFEYFSETQRNKGNFPGRFSGRQFSNSRSEMNVSTLELGDSALYLCASSLDRGANVLTFGAGSRLTVL.

The chain couples TRBV20-1 to TRBJ1-1, with TRBD1 as a possible D gene (6 bases). The CDR3 extends over 13 amino acids. The germline V gene encodes CDR1 DFQATT and CDR2 SNEGSKA (reference sequence). The V gene lost 1 base and the J gene lost 5 bases, with 11 bases spanning the gap. The CDR3: CSARVGGGTEAFF. In DNA form, the CDR3 reads TGCAGTGCTAGAGTAGGAGGGGGGACTGAAGCTTTCTTT.

The rearrangement links TRBV6-2 or TRBV6-3 to TRBJ2-7; 8 bases map to TRBD2. The CDR3 totals 15 residues. Germline CDR1 MNHEY, CDR2 SVGEGT. V shed 2 bases and J 3 bases; nucleotides not matched to a gene: 6. The CDR3 loop reads CASSYAIAGLYEQYF. The CDR3 DNA sequence: TGTGCCAGCAGTTACGCAATAGCGGGACTCTACGAGCAGTACTTC.

This clonotype was picked up one time. This chain links TRBV5-1 with TRBJ1-2; D is uncertain. This CDR3 spans 15 amino acids. V dropped 1 base and J dropped 3 bases, with 13 bases sitting between them. Germline V gene sequence: CDR1 SGHRS, CDR2 YFSETQ. CDR3 sequence (DNA): TGCGCCAGCAGCTTGATCCCAGTGGAAGACTATGGCTACACCTTC. Translating gives CASSLIPVEDYGYTF.

CDR3 protein: CASSSEHRYEQYF. The CDR3 DNA reads as TGCGCCAGCAGTAGCGAGCACCGCTACGAGCAGTACTTC. The genes are TRBV5-1 and TRBJ2-7, with a possible D match to TRBD2 (5 bases). The CDR3 has 13 amino acids. V lost 5 bases, J lost 3 bases, and 12 bases lay in between. Germline loops: CDR1 SGHRS, CDR2 YFSETQ.